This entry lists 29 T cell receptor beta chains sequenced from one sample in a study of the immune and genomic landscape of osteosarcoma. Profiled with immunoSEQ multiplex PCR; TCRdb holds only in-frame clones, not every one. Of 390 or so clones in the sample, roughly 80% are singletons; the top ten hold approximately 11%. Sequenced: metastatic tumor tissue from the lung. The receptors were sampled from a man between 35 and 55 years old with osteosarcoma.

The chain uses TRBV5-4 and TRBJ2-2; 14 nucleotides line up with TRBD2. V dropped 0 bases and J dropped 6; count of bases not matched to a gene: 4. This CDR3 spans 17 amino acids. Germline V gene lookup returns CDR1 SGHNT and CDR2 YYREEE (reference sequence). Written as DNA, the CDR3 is TGTGCCAGCAGCTTGGGGACTAGCGGGGGGCGGTCCGGGGAGCTGTTTTTT. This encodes CASSLGTSGGRSGELFF.

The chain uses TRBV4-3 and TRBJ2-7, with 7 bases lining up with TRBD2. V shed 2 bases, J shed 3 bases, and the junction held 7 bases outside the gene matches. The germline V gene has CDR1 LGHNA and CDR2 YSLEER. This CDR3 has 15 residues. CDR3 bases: TGCGCCAGCAGCCAAAGCCTAGCTAGCGGCTACGAGCAGTACTTC. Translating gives CASSQSLASGYEQYF.

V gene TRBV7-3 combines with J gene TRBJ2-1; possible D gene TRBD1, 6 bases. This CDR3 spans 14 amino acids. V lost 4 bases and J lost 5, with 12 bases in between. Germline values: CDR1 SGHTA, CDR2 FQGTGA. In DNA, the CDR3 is TGTGCCAGCAGCTACGGACAGTTCAACAATGAGCAGTTCTTC. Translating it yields CASSYGQFNNEQFF.

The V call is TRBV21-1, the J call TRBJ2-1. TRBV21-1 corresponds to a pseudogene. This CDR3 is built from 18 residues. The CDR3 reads CASSKGVRRQSSYNEQFF. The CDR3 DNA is TGTGCCAGCAGCAAAGGGGTTCGGCGCCAGAGCTCCTACAATGAGCAGTTCTTC.

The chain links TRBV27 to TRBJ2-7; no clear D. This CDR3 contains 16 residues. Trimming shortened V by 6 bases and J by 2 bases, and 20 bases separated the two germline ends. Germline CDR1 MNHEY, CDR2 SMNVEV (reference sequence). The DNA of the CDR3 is TGTGCCAGCAGGCCCCTCCCCAGACAAGGAACCTACGAGCAGTACTTC. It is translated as CASRPLPRQGTYEQYF.

The CDR3 DNA follows: TGTGCCATCAGTGAGCGGGGGGCCCCTACCGGGGAGCTGTTTTTT. It yields the protein CAISERGAPTGELFF. The rearrangement joins TRBV10-3 to TRBJ2-2; TRBD2 might be the D (7 bases). Germline V gene sequence: CDR1 ENHRY, CDR2 SYGVKD. V gave up 2 bases and J gave up 5 bases, with 12 bases separating them. CDR3 size: 15 residues.

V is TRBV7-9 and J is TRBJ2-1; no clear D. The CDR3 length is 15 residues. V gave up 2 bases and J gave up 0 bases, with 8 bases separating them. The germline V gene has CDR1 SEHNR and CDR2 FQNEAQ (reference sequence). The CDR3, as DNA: TGTGCCAGCAGCTTAAGTCCTAACTCCTACAATGAGCAGTTCTTC. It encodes CASSLSPNSYNEQFF.

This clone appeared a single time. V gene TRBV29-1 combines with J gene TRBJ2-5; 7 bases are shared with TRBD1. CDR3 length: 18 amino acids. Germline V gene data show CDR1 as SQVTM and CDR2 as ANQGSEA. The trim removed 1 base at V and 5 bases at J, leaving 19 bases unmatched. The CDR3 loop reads CSVEGGPQGRGGIETQYF. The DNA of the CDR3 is TGCAGCGTTGAAGGGGGGCCACAGGGGCGCGGTGGGATTGAGACCCAGTACTTC.

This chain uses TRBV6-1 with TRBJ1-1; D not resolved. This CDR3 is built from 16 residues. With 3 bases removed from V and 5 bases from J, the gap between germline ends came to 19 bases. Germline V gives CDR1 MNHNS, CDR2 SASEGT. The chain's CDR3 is CASSDPGRHYDTEAFF. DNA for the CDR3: TGTGCCAGCAGTGACCCAGGACGTCACTATGATACTGAAGCTTTCTTT.

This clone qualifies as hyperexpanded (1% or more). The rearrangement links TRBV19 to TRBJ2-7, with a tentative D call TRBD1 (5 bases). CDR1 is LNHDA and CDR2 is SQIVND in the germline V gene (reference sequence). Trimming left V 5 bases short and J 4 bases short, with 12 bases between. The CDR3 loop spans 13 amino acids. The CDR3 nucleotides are TGTGCCAGTAGTGAGGCAAGGGGATACGAGCAGTACTTC. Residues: CASSEARGYEQYF. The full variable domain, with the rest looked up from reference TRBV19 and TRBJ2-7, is DGGITQSPKYLFRKEGQNVTLSCEQNLNHDAMYWYRQDPGQGLRLIYYSQIVNDFQKGDIAEGYSVSREKKESFPLTVTSAQKNPTAFYLCASSEARGYEQYFGPGTRLTVT.

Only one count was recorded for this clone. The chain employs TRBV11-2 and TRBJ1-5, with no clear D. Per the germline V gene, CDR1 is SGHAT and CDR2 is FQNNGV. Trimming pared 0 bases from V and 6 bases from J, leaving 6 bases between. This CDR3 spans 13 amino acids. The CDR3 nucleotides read TGTGCCAGCAGCTTAGATCGGGGTCAGCCCCAGCATTTT. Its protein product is CASSLDRGQPQHF.

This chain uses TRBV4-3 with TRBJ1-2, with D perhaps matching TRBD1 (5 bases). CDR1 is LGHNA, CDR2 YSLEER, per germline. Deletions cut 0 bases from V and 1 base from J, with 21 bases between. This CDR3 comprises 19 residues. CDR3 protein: CASSQEGVGPDLNNYGYTF. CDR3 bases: TGCGCCAGCAGCCAAGAAGGGGTGGGACCCGACCTTAATAACTATGGCTACACCTTC.

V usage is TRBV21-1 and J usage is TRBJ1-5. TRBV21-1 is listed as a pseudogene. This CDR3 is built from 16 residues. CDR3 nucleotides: TGTGCCAGCAGCAAAGTTCGAGGGGTTGACAATCAGCCCCAGCATTTT. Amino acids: CASSKVRGVDNQPQHF.

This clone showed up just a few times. DNA for the CDR3: TGTGCCATCAGTGAGTCGTGGACAAGGAACACTGAAGCTTTCTTT. Translating it yields CAISESWTRNTEAFF. The V gene is TRBV10-3, the J gene TRBJ1-1; D might be TRBD1 (5 bases). Germline V gene sequence: CDR1 ENHRY, CDR2 SYGVKD. Trimming stripped 0 bases from V and 1 base from J, with 9 bases between. The CDR3 sequence is 15 residues long.

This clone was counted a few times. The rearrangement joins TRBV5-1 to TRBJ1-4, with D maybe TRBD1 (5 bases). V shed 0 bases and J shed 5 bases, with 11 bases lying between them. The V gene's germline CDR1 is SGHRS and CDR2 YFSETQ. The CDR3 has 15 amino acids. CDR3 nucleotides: TGCGCCAGCAGCTTGGGAACAGGAGTGAATGAAAAACTGTTTTTT. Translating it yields CASSLGTGVNEKLFF.

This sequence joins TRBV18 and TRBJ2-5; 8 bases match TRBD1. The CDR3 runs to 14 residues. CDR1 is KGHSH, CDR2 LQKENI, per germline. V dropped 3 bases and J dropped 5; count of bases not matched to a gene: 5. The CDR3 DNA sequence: TGTGCCAGCTCACCTGACAGGGGACAGGAGACCCAGTACTTC. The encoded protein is CASSPDRGQETQYF. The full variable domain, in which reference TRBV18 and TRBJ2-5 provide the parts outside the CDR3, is NAGVMQNPRHLVRRRGQEARLRCSPMKGHSHVYWYRQLPEEGLKFMVYLQKENIIDESGMPKERFSAEFPKEGPSILRIQQVVRGDSAAYFCASSPDRGQETQYFGPGTRLLVL.

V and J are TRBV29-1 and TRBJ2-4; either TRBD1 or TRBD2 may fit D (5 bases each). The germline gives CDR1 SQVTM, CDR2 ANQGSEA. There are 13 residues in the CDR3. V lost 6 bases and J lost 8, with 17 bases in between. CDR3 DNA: TGCAGCGTGAGGGGATCCCTGGTGGACATTCAGTACTTC. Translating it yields CSVRGSLVDIQYF.

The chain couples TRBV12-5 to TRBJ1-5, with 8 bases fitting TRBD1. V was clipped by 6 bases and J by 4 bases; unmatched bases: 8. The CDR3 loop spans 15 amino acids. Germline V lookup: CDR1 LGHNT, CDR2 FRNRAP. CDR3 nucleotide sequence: TGTGCTAGTGGCTGGACAGGGCCCTCGAATCAGCCCCAGCATTTT. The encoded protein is CASGWTGPSNQPQHF.

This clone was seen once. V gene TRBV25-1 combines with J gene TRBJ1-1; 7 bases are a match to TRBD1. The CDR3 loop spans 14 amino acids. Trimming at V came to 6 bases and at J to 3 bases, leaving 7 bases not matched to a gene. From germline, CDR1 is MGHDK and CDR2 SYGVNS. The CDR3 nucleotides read TGTGCCAGCAGCTTGACAGGGCGAGACACTGAAGCTTTCTTT. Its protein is CASSLTGRDTEAFF.

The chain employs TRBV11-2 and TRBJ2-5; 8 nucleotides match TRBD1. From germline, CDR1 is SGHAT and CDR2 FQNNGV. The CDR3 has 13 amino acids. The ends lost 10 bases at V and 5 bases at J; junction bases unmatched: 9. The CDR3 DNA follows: TGTGCCACAACGACAGGGGCCGGGGAGACCCAGTACTTC. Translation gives CATTTGAGETQYF. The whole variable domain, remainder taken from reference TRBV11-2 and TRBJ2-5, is EAGVAQSPRYKIIEKRQSVAFWCNPISGHATLYWYQQILGQGPKLLIQFQNNGVVDDSQLPKDRFSAERLKGVDSTLKIQPAKLEDSAVYLCATTTGAGETQYFGPGTRLLVL.

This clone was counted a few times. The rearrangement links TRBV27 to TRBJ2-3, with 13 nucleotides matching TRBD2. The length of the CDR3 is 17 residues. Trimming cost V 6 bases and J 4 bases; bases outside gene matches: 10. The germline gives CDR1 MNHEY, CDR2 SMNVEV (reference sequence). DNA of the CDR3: TGTGCCAGCAGCCGAACCCGCACTAGCGGGGGGGCAGATACGCAGTATTTT. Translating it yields CASSRTRTSGGADTQYF.

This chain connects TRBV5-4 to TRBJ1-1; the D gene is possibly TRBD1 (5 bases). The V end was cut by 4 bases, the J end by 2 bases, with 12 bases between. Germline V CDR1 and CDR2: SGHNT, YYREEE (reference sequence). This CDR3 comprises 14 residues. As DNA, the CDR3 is TGTGCCAGCAGCCGGTGGGGGGAAAACACTGAAGCTTTCTTT. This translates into CASSRWGENTEAFF. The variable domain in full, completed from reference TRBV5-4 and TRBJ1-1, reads ETGVTQSPTHLIKTRGQQVTLRCSSQSGHNTVSWYQQALGQGPQFIFQYYREEENGRGNFPPRFSGLQFPNYSSELNVNALELDDSALYLCASSRWGENTEAFFGQGTRLTVV.

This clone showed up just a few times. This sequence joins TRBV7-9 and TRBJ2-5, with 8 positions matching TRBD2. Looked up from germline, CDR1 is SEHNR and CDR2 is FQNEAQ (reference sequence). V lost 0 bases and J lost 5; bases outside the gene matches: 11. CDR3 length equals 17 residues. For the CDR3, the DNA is TGTGCCAGCAGCTTAGCCCCTAGCGGGCCAGTGGCGGAGACCCAGTACTTC. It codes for CASSLAPSGPVAETQYF.

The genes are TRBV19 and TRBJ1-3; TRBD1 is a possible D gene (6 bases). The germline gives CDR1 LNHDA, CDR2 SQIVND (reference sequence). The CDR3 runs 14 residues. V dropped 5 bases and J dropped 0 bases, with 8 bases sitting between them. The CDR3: CASSGQYSGNTIYF. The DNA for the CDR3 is TGTGCCAGTAGTGGACAGTACTCTGGAAACACCATATATTTT.

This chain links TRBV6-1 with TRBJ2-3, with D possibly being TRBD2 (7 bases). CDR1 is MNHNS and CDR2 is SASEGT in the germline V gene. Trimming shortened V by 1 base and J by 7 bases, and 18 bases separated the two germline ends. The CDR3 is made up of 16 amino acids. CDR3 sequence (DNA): TGTGCCAGCAGTGAAGTCCTAGGGGGGGGCCTTCATACGCAGTATTTT. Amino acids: CASSEVLGGGLHTQYF.

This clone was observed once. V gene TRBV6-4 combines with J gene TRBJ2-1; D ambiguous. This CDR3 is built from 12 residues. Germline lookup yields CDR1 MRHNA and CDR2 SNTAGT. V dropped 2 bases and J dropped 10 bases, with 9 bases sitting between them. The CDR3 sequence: CASSDVGREQFF. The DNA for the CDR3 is TGTGCCAGCAGTGACGTTGGGCGCGAGCAGTTCTTC.

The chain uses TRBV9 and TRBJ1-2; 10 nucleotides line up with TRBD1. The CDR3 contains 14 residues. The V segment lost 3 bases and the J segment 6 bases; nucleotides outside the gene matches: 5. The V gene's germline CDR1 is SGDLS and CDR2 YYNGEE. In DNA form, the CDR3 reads TGTGCCAGCAGCGCCCGACAGGGGGCGGATGGCTACACCTTC. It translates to CASSARQGADGYTF.

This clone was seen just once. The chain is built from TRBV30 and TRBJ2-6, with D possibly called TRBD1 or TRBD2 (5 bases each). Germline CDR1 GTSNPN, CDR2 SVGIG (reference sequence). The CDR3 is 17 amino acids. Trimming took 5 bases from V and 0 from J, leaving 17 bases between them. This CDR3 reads CAWAEDTSFSGANVLTF. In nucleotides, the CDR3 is TGTGCCTGGGCGGAGGACACGTCTTTCTCTGGGGCCAACGTCCTGACTTTC.

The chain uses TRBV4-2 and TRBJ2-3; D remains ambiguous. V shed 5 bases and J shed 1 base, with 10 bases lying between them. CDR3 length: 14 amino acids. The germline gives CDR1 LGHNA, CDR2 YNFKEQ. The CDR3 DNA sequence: TGTGCCAGCAGCTCCCGACTCGGCACAGATACGCAGTATTTT. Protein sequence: CASSSRLGTDTQYF.